This T cell receptor beta chain was sequenced for a study of OX40 agonist ivuxolimab in advanced cancers. Background on the whole study: The costimulatory receptor OX40 (CD134) was targeted by ivuxolimab, a fully human IgG2 agonistic monoclonal antibody. Intravenous ivuxolimab was administered to patients every 2 weeks at six dose levels: 0.01, 0.1, 0.3, 1.5, 3 and 10 mg/kg. Of the 50 or so patients in dose escalation, some 20 had hepatocellular carcinoma, some 15 had melanoma, 9 had renal cell carcinoma and 9 had head and neck cancer. The dose-escalation cohort was about 86% male with a mean age of about 60 years, ranging from about 23 to 85. Patients were allowed to have had prior anti-PD-1, anti-PD-L1 or anti-CTLA-4 therapy, and around 41% of the dose-escalation patients had previously received checkpoint inhibitors. Partial responses occurred in three dose-escalation patients, of whom one had hepatocellular carcinoma and two had cutaneous melanoma. The purpose of peripheral TCRbeta sequencing was to test whether ivuxolimab changed TCR sequence diversity and led to clonal T-cell expansion. The monotherapy dose-escalation portion (N ≈ 52 patients) of the phase I ivuxolimab trial is reported in the paper.

To sequence the TCRbeta CDR3 region, genomic DNA was isolated from the sorted cells. TCRbeta CDR3 regions were sequenced using the immunoSEQ Assay. This is the immuneACCESS table as TCRdb keeps it, with only in-frame sequences that have V and J called. A part of the clones is gone; compared with another copy, unresolved V genes explain less than half, and the rest is unexplained. For this sample the table gives tens of thousands of clones, of which about nine tenths were detected only once. The ten largest account for 24% of the sample. The trial excluded patients who had a history of autoimmune disease or were on systemic immunosuppression. In every dose cohort, peripheral blood was drawn for TCR sequencing at baseline, cycle 4 day 1, and cycle 7 day 1. Samples were obtained from an open-label, multicenter, first-in-human phase I dose-escalation trial of ivuxolimab. Adults with locally advanced or metastatic melanoma, renal cell, hepatocellular, or head and neck squamous cell carcinoma were enrolled in the trial. Before TCR sequencing, CD4+ T cells and CD8+ T cells were sorted from peripheral blood as separate populations.

On this clone: Its antigen specificity is not known. Qualities for individual bases were not recorded, and no much larger clone is one base off.

Study-level results and caveats: At doses from 0.1 to 3.0 mg/kg, clonal expansion was seen in both CD4+ and CD8+ blood T cells between baseline and week 6. The antigen specificity of the peripheral T cells that underwent clonal expansion was not determined. After ivuxolimab, CD8+ T cells had more expanded clones than CD4+ T cells on average. In the 0.1-3.0 mg/kg groups, partial responders had among the lowest normalized peripheral clonal expansion, particularly in CD8+ T cells. Low levels of normalized T-cell clonal expansion were also seen in some patients who did not respond.

The TCR comes from an adult with an advanced solid tumor such as melanoma, head and neck, liver or kidney cancer. Source: CD4+ or CD8+ T cells sorted from blood, taken in a trial of the OX40 agonist ivuxolimab.

The CDR3 here reads CASSPPGTGLETQYF. The DNA sequence is given as TGTGCCAGCAGCCCCCCGGGCACAGGGCTGGAGACCCAGTACTTC. The V gene is TRBV6-5 and the J gene is TRBJ2-5; the D gene is possibly TRBD1, with 6 bases matching. V is reduced by 6 bases and J by 5 bases, leaving a spacing of 19 bases between them. CDR1 and CDR2 are read off the germline V gene as MNHEY and SVGAGI. CDR3 length: 15 amino acids, cysteine to phenylalanine. Just CDR3 DNA is preserved here, 45 bases in frame from base 1.